This T cell receptor (beta chain) was obtained from a study of cytomegalovirus exposure and HLA in healthy donors. This CDR3 region has 17 residues. Germline CDR1 is LGHNA and CDR2 is YNFKEQ. V dropped 0 bases and J dropped 6; count of bases not matched to a gene: 9. Primers: 60 Vbeta forward and 13 Jbeta reverse. The data were produced by immunoSEQ multiplex PCR, yet TCRdb's version contains in-frame clones alone and is incomplete. The sample shows about 110,000 clones, 50% to 70% of them seen only once. V usage is TRBV4-2 and J usage is TRBJ2-3; TRBD2 aligns across 10 bases. The sequencing sample was made of PBMCs. This clonotype was sampled from a man aged 25-40 years in good health and CMV-seropositive. The CDR3 region has the DNA TGTGCCAGCAGCCAAGATCCAGCGGGGGGGCTGGTGGATACGCAGTATTTT. Amino acids: CASSQDPAGGLVDTQYF.